These 20 T cell receptor beta chains share one sample of origin, sequenced in a study of T cells in Graves' hyperthyroidism and ophthalmopathy. Amplified TCR beta CDR3 regions derived from RNA transcripts. Initially, a first-round RT-PCR of the TCR CDR3 employed the HTBI primer set. One entry per CDR3 protein, called by TCRdb with MiXCR from the multiplex PCR reads. The sample lists 600,000 to 700,000 distinct CDR3 sequences; about 15% were seen once. The sequenced sample was blood. These TCRs come from a woman between 35 and 50 years old with Graves' ophthalmopathy.

The rearrangement joins TRBV27 to TRBJ2-3; possibly TRBD1 or TRBD2 for D (5 bases each). Per germline, CDR1 MNHEY and CDR2 SMNVEV (reference sequence). V was shortened by 7 bases and J by 2 bases, with 13 bases between the two germline ends. The CDR3 is 14 amino acids. The CDR3 DNA sequence: TGTGCCAGCAAGCCAGGGACCCTCACAGATACGCAGTATTTT. The encoded protein is CASKPGTLTDTQYF.

This clonotype was counted ten times or more. The chain joins TRBV19 to TRBJ2-7, with D tentatively TRBD2 (5 bases). The CDR3 totals 14 residues. CDR1 is LNHDA, CDR2 SQIVND, per germline (reference sequence). V was trimmed by 9 bases and J by 0 bases, leaving 15 bases between them. CDR3 nucleotides: TGTGCCAGCAAACTAGTGTCTAGCTCCTACGAGCAGTACTTC. Amino acids: CASKLVSSSYEQYF.

The count of this clonotype is one. This rearrangement joins TRBV7-3 to TRBJ1-5; D is unresolved. CDR1 is SGHTA, CDR2 FQGTGA, per germline. Trimming removed 3 bases at V and 6 bases at J, with 18 bases between. CDR3 size: 16 residues. For the CDR3, the DNA is TGTGCCAGCAGCTTTAATCGGGCCCCGTGGGGTCAGCCCCAGCATTTT. Its protein product is CASSFNRAPWGQPQHF.

This clonotype was seen at least ten times. This rearrangement joins TRBV12-3 or TRBV12-4 to TRBJ2-5; the D gene is possibly TRBD2 (6 bases). The CDR3 is made up of 13 amino acids. The V end lost 3 bases, the J end lost 3 bases, and 8 bases lay between the germline ends. For the CDR3, the DNA is TGTGCCAGCAGTTTTGCGGGGAAAGAGACCCAGTACTTC. It specifies CASSFAGKETQYF.

Ten or more counts support this clonotype. The V call is TRBV27, the J call TRBJ1-1; D is uncertain. The ends were cut back, 5 bases at V and 2 bases at J, with 9 bases in the middle. The CDR3 extends over 13 amino acids. The V gene's germline CDR1 is MNHEY and CDR2 SMNVEV (reference sequence). The CDR3 sequence is CASSPLGNTEAFF. Here the CDR3 DNA reads TGTGCCAGCAGTCCCCTCGGCAACACTGAAGCTTTCTTT.

The gene calls are TRBV6-2 or TRBV6-3 and TRBJ2-5; no clear D. Trimming took off 2 bases at V and 2 bases at J, with 9 bases between the two ends. Germline lookup yields CDR1 MNHEY and CDR2 SVGEGT. This CDR3 has 14 residues. This chain's CDR3 is CASSYGEAQETQYF. The CDR3 DNA reads TGTGCCAGCAGTTACGGGGAAGCTCAAGAGACCCAGTACTTC.

The CDR3 DNA follows: TGTGCCACCAGCCGGGACAGGGGACCTTCCGAGCAGTACTTC. This sequence encodes CATSRDRGPSEQYF. The chain carries TRBV15 and TRBJ2-7, with 10 bases aligning to TRBD1. Germline loops: CDR1 LNHNV, CDR2 YYDKDF (reference sequence). The V segment lost 5 bases and the J segment 6 bases; nucleotides outside the gene matches: 7. The CDR3 has 14 residues. The entire variable domain, with the rest obtained from reference TRBV15 and TRBJ2-7, is as follows: DAMVIQNPRYQVTQFGKPVTLSCSQTLNHNVMYWYQQKSSQAPKLLFHYYDKDFNNEADTPDNFQSRRPNTSFCFLDIRSPGLGDTAMYLCATSRDRGPSEQYFGPGTRLTVT.

The chain combines TRBV13 with TRBJ2-7; no definite D call. V was shortened by 1 base and J by 2 bases, with 9 bases between the two germline ends. The CDR3 covers 14 residues. Germline V lookup: CDR1 PRHDT, CDR2 FYEKMQ (reference sequence). The CDR3 is CASSLEGNPYEQYF. The CDR3 DNA reads TGTGCCAGCAGCTTAGAAGGGAACCCCTACGAGCAGTACTTC.

This clonotype was observed at least ten times. The V and J genes are TRBV4-1 and TRBJ1-5; no firm D call. Looked up from germline, CDR1 is MGHRA and CDR2 is YSYEKL. The V end was cut by 1 base, the J end by 3 bases, with 10 bases between. The CDR3 spans 15 residues. CDR3 loop: CASSQGGGPNQPQHF. The CDR3 coding sequence is TGCGCCAGCAGCCAAGGGGGTGGGCCCAATCAGCCCCAGCATTTT.

This sequence joins TRBV6-1 and TRBJ2-7, with 7 bases that match TRBD2. After removal of 7 bases from V and 7 bases from J, the junction contained 7 bases not matched to a gene. The CDR3 runs to 12 residues. Per the germline V gene, CDR1 is MNHNS and CDR2 is SASEGT. The CDR3 reads CASTDSGGEQYF. The CDR3 bases are TGTGCCAGCACCGACTCGGGGGGAGAGCAGTACTTC.

This clonotype was picked up many times. This chain uses TRBV7-2 with TRBJ1-5; D is ambiguous. This CDR3 region has 15 residues. Trimming pared 1 base from V and 5 bases from J, leaving 12 bases between. Germline assignment: CDR1 SGHTA and CDR2 FQGNSA. CDR3 nucleotide sequence: TGTGCCAGCAGCTTAGTCGAGTCAGGTCATCAGCCCCAGCATTTT. Protein sequence: CASSLVESGHQPQHF.

In its sample, this clonotype was seen many times. The V call is TRBV7-9, the J call TRBJ2-7; D is uncertain. The CDR3 extends over 14 amino acids. From germline, CDR1 is SEHNR and CDR2 FQNEAQ (reference sequence). Trimming left V 3 bases short and J 1 base short, with 10 bases between. The CDR3 reads CASSFSDMSYEQYF. The CDR3 coding sequence is TGTGCCAGCAGCTTTAGTGACATGTCCTACGAGCAGTACTTC.

The V and J genes are TRBV27 and TRBJ2-5; maybe TRBD1 (6 bases). This CDR3 has 15 residues. Germline values: CDR1 MNHEY, CDR2 SMNVEV (reference sequence). The V and J ends lost 1 base and 5 bases respectively, with 14 bases between them. CDR3 sequence reads: CASSLLPGAGETQYF. CDR3 coding DNA: TGTGCCAGCAGTTTATTACCAGGGGCAGGGGAGACCCAGTACTTC.

This clonotype was seen more than once but under ten times. The chain recombines TRBV28 with TRBJ2-7; the match to TRBD1 covers 7 bases. The junction had 7 bases not matched to a gene; V was cut back by 5 bases and J by 0 bases. The length of the CDR3 is 15 residues. Per the germline V gene, CDR1 is MDHEN and CDR2 is SYDVKM. CDR3 amino acids: CASSPGQAHSYEQYF. The CDR3 bases are TGTGCCAGCAGTCCCGGACAGGCTCACTCCTACGAGCAGTACTTC. Looking up the rest from reference TRBV28 and TRBJ2-7 gives the full variable domain: DVKVTQSSRYLVKRTGEKVFLECVQDMDHENMFWYRQDPGLGLRLIYFSYDVKMKEKGDIPEGYSVSREKKERFSLILESASTNQTSMYLCASSPGQAHSYEQYFGPGTRLTVT.

This clonotype was seen many times. The chain combines TRBV11-1 with TRBJ2-5; no definite D call. Trimming took 1 base from V and 5 from J, leaving 8 bases between them. CDR1 and CDR2 (germline): SGHAT, FQDESV (reference sequence). The CDR3 covers 13 residues. CDR3 amino acids: CASSLEEFETQYF. CDR3 nucleotides: TGTGCCAGCAGCTTAGAGGAGTTCGAGACCCAGTACTTC.

The sample holds many counts of this clonotype. The chain joins TRBV30 to TRBJ2-4; 7 positions match TRBD1. With 2 bases clipped from V and 6 bases from J, the junction kept 7 bases outside the gene matches. Looked up from germline, CDR1 is GTSNPN and CDR2 is SVGIG (reference sequence). The CDR3 covers 14 residues. Here the CDR3 DNA reads TGTGCCTGGAGTCTGACAGGGACCCTAAACATTCAGTACTTC. Translated: CAWSLTGTLNIQYF. Based on the CDR3 plus reference TRBV30 and TRBJ2-4, the full variable domain is SQTIHQWPATLVQPVGSPLSLECTVEGTSNPNLYWYRQAAGRGLQLLFYSVGIGQISSEVPQNLSASRPQDRQFILSSKKLLLSDSGFYLCAWSLTGTLNIQYFGAGTRLSVL.

Ten or more counts support this clonotype. The V call is TRBV28, the J call TRBJ2-2; 10 nucleotides line up with TRBD2. Germline V gene lookup returns CDR1 MDHEN and CDR2 SYDVKM. The CDR3 runs to 15 residues. The trim removed 6 bases at V and 3 bases at J, leaving 4 bases unmatched. CDR3 sequence reads: CASSLAGDHTGELFF. CDR3 sequence (DNA): TGTGCCAGCAGCCTAGCGGGAGACCACACCGGGGAGCTGTTTTTT.

This clonotype has ten or more counts. V usage is TRBV28 and J usage is TRBJ2-5; 11 bases fit TRBD1. Germline V gives CDR1 MDHEN, CDR2 SYDVKM. The V segment lost 5 bases and the J segment 5 bases; nucleotides outside the gene matches: 10. The CDR3 consists of 16 residues. CDR3 sequence reads: CASSPEGQGDTETQYF. The CDR3 DNA reads as TGTGCCAGCAGTCCCGAGGGACAGGGGGACACGGAGACCCAGTACTTC.

This clonotype was seen ten or more times. V is TRBV11-2 and J is TRBJ2-2; either TRBD1 or TRBD2 may fit D (5 bases each). In germline, CDR1 is SGHAT, CDR2 FQNNGV. This CDR3 has 16 residues. Trimming took off 9 bases at V and 1 base at J, with 18 bases between the two ends. The CDR3 nucleotides are TGTGCCAGTAATCTGTGGGGGTCGCTGAACACCGGGGAGCTGTTTTTT. It yields the protein CASNLWGSLNTGELFF.

The J gene is TRBJ2-5, the V gene TRBV4-2; D might be TRBD1 or TRBD2, each matching 5 bases. Trimming cost V 1 base and J 13 bases, with 16 bases left between them. The CDR3 extends over 13 amino acids. Germline V gene sequence: CDR1 LGHNA, CDR2 YNFKEQ. CDR3: CASSQGDPSSLYF. CDR3 nucleotides: TGTGCCAGCAGCCAAGGGGACCCCAGCTCCCTGTACTTC.